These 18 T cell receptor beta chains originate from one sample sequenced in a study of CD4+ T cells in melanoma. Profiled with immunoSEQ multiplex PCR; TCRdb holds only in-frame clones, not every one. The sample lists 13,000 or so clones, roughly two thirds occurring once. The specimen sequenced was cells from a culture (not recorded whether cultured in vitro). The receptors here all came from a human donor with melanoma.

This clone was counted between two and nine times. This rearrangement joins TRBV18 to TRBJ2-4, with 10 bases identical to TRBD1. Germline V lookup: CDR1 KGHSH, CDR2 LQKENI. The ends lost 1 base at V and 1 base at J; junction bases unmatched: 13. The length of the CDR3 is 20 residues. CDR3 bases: TGTGCCAGCTCACCACTCTCGGGACAGGGGACGCAGAGGGCCAAAAACATTCAGTACTTC. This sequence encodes CASSPLSGQGTQRAKNIQYF. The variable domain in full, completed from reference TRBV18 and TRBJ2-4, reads NAGVMQNPRHLVRRRGQEARLRCSPMKGHSHVYWYRQLPEEGLKFMVYLQKENIIDESGMPKERFSAEFPKEGPSILRIQQVVRGDSAAYFCASSPLSGQGTQRAKNIQYFGAGTRLSVL.

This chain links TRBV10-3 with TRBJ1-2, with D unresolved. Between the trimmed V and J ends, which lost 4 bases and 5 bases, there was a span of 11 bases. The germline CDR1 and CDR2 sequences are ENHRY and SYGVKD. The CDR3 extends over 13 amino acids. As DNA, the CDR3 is TGTGCCATCAGTGTTCAGCCAGATTATGGCTACACCTTC. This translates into CAISVQPDYGYTF.

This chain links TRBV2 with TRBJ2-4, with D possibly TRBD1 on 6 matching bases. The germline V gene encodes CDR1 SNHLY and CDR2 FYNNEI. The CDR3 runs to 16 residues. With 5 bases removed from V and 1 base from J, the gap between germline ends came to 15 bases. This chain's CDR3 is CASSPDRSSAKNIQYF. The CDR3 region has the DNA TGTGCCAGCAGTCCTGACAGGTCCTCGGCCAAAAACATTCAGTACTTC.

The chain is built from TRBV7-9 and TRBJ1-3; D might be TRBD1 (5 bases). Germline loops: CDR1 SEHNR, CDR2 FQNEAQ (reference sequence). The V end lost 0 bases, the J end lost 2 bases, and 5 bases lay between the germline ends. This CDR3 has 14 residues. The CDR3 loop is CASSLATAGNTIYF. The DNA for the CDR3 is TGTGCCAGCAGCTTAGCGACAGCTGGAAACACCATATATTTT.

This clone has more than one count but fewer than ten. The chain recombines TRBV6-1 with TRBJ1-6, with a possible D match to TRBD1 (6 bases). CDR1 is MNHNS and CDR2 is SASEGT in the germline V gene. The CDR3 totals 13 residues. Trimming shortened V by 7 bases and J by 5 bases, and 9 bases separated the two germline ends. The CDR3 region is CASTHRDNSPLHF. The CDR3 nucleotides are TGTGCCAGCACCCACAGGGATAATTCACCCCTCCACTTT.

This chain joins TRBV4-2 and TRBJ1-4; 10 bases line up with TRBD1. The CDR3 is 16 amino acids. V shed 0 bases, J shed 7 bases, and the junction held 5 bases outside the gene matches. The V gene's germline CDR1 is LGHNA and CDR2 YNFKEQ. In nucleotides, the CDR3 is TGTGCCAGCAGCCAAGATGGGACAGGGGCGGGTGAAAAACTGTTTTTT. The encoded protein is CASSQDGTGAGEKLFF.

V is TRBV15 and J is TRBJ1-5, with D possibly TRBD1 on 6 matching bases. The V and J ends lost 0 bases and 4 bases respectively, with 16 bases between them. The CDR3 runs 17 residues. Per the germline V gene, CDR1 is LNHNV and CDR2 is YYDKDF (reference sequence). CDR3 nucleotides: TGTGCCACCAGCAGAGATCCCTTCGTAGGGGGGAATCAGCCCCAGCATTTT. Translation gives CATSRDPFVGGNQPQHF.

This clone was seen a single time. The DNA for the CDR3 is TGTGCCAGCAGCGGACCGCCGGGCTCTGGAAACACCATATATTTT. The encoded protein is CASSGPPGSGNTIYF. The chain joins TRBV9 to TRBJ1-3, with unresolved D. The length of the CDR3 is 15 residues. From germline, CDR1 is SGDLS and CDR2 YYNGEE. Deletions cut 3 bases from V and 0 bases from J, with 10 bases between. The complete variable domain, with remaining parts taken from reference TRBV9 and TRBJ1-3, reads DSGVTQTPKHLITATGQRVTLRCSPRSGDLSVYWYQQSLDQGLQFLIQYYNGEERAKGNILERFSAQQFPDLHSELNLSSLELGDSALYFCASSGPPGSGNTIYFGEGSWLTVV.

The CDR3 spells CASSHGGTQNYGYTF. The CDR3 bases are TGTGCCAGCAGCCACGGAGGGACACAGAACTATGGCTACACCTTC. This chain connects TRBV7-9 to TRBJ1-2; the D gene is possibly TRBD1 (6 bases). This CDR3 has 15 amino acids. Germline V gene sequence: CDR1 SEHNR, CDR2 FQNEAQ (reference sequence). Trimming removed 5 bases from V and 2 bases from J, with 15 bases in between.

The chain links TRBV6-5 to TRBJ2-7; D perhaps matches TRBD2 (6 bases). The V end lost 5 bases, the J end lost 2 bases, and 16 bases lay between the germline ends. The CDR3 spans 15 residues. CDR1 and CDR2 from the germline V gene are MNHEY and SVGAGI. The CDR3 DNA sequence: TGTGCCAGCAGTACAACTTGGGCGGGGACCTACGAGCAGTACTTC. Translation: CASSTTWAGTYEQYF.

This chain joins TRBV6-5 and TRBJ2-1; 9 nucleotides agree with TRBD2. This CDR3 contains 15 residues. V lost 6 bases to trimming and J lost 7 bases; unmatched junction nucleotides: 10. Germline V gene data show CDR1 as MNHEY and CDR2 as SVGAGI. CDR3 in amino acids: CASSLGAGGPNEQFF. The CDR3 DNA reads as TGTGCCAGCAGCTTAGGGGCGGGGGGGCCAAATGAGCAGTTCTTC.

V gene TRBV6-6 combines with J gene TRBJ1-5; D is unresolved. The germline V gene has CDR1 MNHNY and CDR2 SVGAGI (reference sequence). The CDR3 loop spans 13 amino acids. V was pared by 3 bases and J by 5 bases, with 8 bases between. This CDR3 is CASSYLLDQPQHF. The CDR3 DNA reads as TGTGCCAGCAGTTATCTGTTGGATCAGCCCCAGCATTTT.

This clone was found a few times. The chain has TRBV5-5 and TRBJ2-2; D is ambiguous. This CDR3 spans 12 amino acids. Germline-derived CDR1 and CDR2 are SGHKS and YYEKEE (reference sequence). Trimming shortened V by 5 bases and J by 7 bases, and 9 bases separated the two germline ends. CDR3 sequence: CASSWVGGELFF. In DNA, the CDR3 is TGTGCCAGCAGTTGGGTAGGCGGGGAGCTGTTTTTT.

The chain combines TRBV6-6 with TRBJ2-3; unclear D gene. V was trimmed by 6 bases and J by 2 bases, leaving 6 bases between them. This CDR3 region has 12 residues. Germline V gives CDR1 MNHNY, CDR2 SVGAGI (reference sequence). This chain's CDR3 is CASRQLTDTQYF. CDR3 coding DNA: TGTGCCAGCAGACAGCTCACAGATACGCAGTATTTT.

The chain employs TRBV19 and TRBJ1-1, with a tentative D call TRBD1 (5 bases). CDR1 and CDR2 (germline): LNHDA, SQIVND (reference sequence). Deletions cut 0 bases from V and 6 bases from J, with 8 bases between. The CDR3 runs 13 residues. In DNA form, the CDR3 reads TGTGCCAGTAGTATAGAAAAACAGGCTGAAGCTTTCTTT. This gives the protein CASSIEKQAEAFF.

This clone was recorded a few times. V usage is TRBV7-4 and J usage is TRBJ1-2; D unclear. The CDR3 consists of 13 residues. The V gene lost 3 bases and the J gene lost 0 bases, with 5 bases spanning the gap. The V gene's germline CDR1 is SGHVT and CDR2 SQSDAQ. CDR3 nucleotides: TGTGCCAGCAGCTTTTTGGCTAACTATGGCTACACCTTC. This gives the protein CASSFLANYGYTF.

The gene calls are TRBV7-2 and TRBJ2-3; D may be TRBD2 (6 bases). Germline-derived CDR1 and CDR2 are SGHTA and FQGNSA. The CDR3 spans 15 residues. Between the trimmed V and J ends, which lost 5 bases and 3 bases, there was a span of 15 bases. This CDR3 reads CASSPGGAITDTQYF. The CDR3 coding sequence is TGTGCCAGCAGCCCAGGCGGGGCAATAACAGATACGCAGTATTTT.

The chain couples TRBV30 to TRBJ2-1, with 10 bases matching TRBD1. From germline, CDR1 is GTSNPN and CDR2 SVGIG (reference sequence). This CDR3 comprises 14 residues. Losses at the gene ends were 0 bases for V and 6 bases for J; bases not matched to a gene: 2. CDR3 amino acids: CAWSVRTGGNEQFF. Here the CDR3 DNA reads TGTGCCTGGAGTGTGAGGACAGGGGGCAATGAGCAGTTCTTC.